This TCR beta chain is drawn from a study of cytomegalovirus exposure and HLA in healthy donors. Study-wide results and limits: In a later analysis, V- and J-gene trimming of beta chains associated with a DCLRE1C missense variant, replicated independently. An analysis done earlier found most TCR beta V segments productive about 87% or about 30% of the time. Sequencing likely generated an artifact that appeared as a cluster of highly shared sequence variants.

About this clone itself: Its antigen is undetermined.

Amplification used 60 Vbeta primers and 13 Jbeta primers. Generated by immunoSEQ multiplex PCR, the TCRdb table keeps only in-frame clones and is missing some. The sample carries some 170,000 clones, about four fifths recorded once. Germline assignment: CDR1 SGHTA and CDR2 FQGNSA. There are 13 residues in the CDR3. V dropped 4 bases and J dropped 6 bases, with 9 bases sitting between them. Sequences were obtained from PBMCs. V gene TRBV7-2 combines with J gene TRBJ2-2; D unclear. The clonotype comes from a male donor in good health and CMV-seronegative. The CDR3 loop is CASSSWSAGELFF. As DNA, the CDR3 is TGTGCCAGCAGCTCCTGGAGTGCCGGGGAGCTGTTTTTT.